Listed here are 23 T cell receptor beta chains from one sample, sequenced in a study of CD8 T cells in ankylosing spondylitis. TCRdb used MiXCR to reprocess the 5' RACE reads, holding one entry per CDR3 protein. The sample records approximately 340,000 distinct CDR3 sequences, roughly 14% being singletons. Input material: blood, either unsorted or a sorted T cell fraction (not recorded which). These receptors were taken from a male donor with ankylosing spondylitis or in good health (not recorded which).

The chain employs TRBV5-5 and TRBJ2-3; D tentatively reads TRBD1 or TRBD2 (5 bases each). CDR1 is SGHKS, CDR2 YYEKEE, per germline (reference sequence). V lost 4 bases and J lost 4, with 13 bases in between. The CDR3 has 14 residues. The CDR3 loop reads CASSGTGTSDTQYF. For the CDR3, the DNA is TGTGCCAGCAGCGGCACTGGGACGTCAGATACGCAGTATTTT.

The table lists this clonotype with many counts. The chain couples TRBV5-1 to TRBJ1-4, with D hard to call. CDR3 length equals 16 residues. Germline V gene data show CDR1 as SGHRS and CDR2 as YFSETQ. V was pared by 4 bases and J by 0 bases, with 13 bases between. The CDR3 nucleotides read TGCGCCAGCAGCCAAGGATACGTTGCAACTAATGAAAAACTGTTTTTT. As protein: CASSQGYVATNEKLFF.

This clonotype has a handful of counts. This rearrangement joins TRBV20-1 to TRBJ1-1; 8 nucleotides line up with TRBD1. The V and J ends lost 6 bases and 3 bases, in that order; junction bases with no gene match: 0. Germline V gene lookup returns CDR1 DFQATT and CDR2 SNEGSKA (reference sequence). The CDR3 is 11 residues long. CDR3 DNA sequence: TGCAGTGCCAGGGGGCACACTGAAGCTTTCTTT. This translates into CSARGHTEAFF.

This clonotype is a singleton in its sample. The CDR3 is CASSPQSGAKNIQYF. The CDR3 region has the DNA TGTGCCAGCAGCCCCCAATCAGGGGCCAAAAACATTCAGTACTTC. V gene TRBV5-5 combines with J gene TRBJ2-4; D might be TRBD1 (5 bases). CDR1 and CDR2 from the germline V gene are SGHKS and YYEKEE (reference sequence). CDR3 size: 15 residues. Trimming removed 4 bases at V and 1 base at J, with 12 bases between.

At least ten counts were recorded for this clonotype. The J gene is TRBJ2-7, the V gene TRBV5-1; D is perhaps TRBD1 (6 bases). CDR1 is SGHRS and CDR2 is YFSETQ in the germline V gene. V was pared by 0 bases and J by 4 bases, with 11 bases between. The CDR3 is 14 residues long. The CDR3 sequence: CASSLEGQLYEQYF. CDR3 in DNA: TGCGCCAGCAGCTTGGAAGGACAGCTTTACGAGCAGTACTTC.

This clonotype turned up a few times. This chain connects TRBV5-5 to TRBJ2-7; D is unresolved. The V end was cut by 3 bases, the J end by 2 bases, with 9 bases between. This CDR3 has 13 amino acids. Germline loops: CDR1 SGHKS, CDR2 YYEKEE (reference sequence). CDR3 residues: CASSSSVPYEQYF. The DNA of the CDR3 is TGTGCCAGCAGCTCGAGTGTTCCCTACGAGCAGTACTTC.

This clonotype was observed a few times. The genes are TRBV7-9 and TRBJ2-5, with TRBD2 matching over 10 bases. The V gene's germline CDR1 is SEHNR and CDR2 FQNEAQ (reference sequence). V gave up 4 bases and J gave up 5 bases; unmatched junction bases: 13. The CDR3 is 17 residues long. CDR3 in DNA: TGTGCCAGCAGCTCGGGGGCTAGCGGGAGTGGAAGGGAGACCCAGTACTTC. Protein product: CASSSGASGSGRETQYF.

This clonotype turned up a few times. The genes are TRBV20-1 and TRBJ1-1; D gene uncertain. Trimming stripped 6 bases from V and 7 bases from J, with 15 bases between. This CDR3 comprises 12 residues. The germline CDR1 and CDR2 sequences are DFQATT and SNEGSKA (reference sequence). The CDR3 region has the DNA TGCAGTGCCCCCCGAAGTGGCAGTGAAGCTTTCTTT. It yields the protein CSAPRSGSEAFF.

This clonotype was counted only a few times. The chain recombines TRBV19 with TRBJ2-1, with TRBD1 identical over 7 bases. V dropped 10 bases and J dropped 5; count of bases not matched to a gene: 17. From germline, CDR1 is LNHDA and CDR2 SQIVND (reference sequence). This CDR3 is built from 16 residues. CDR3 sequence reads: CATSPRQGVGNNEQFF. DNA for the CDR3: TGTGCCACCAGCCCCAGACAGGGAGTCGGGAACAATGAGCAGTTCTTC.

The J gene is TRBJ2-1, the V gene TRBV12-3 or TRBV12-4, with 8 bases matching TRBD2. The CDR3 is 15 residues long. V lost 6 bases to trimming and J lost 6 bases; unmatched junction nucleotides: 10. The CDR3 here is CASRREGGPFNEQFF. CDR3 sequence (DNA): TGTGCCAGCAGACGGGAGGGAGGGCCATTCAATGAGCAGTTCTTC.

In the case of this clonotype: A much larger clonotype is one base distant, so this may be a read error. The J gene is TRBJ1-1, the V gene TRBV27, with TRBD1 matching 8 bases. CDR3 length: 14 amino acids. In germline, CDR1 is MNHEY, CDR2 SMNVEV (reference sequence). After removal of 2 bases from V and 3 bases from J, the junction contained 2 bases not matched to a gene. CDR3 sequence (DNA): TGTGCCAGCAGTTTACGACAGGGGTACACTGAAGCTTTCTTT. Its translation: CASSLRQGYTEAFF.

This clonotype appeared a few times. This chain joins TRBV5-1 and TRBJ1-4, with a possible D match to TRBD1 (6 bases). The CDR3 spans 17 residues. Germline V gene lookup returns CDR1 SGHRS and CDR2 YFSETQ. Deletions cut 4 bases from V and 4 bases from J, with 20 bases between. CDR3 amino acids: CASSPGGGGGNNEKLFF. In DNA, the CDR3 is TGCGCCAGCAGCCCCGGCGGTGGTGGGGGCAATAATGAAAAACTGTTTTTT.

A few counts support this clonotype. This chain links TRBV20-1 with TRBJ2-5; the D call may be TRBD1 or TRBD2 (5 bases each). The CDR3 is 12 residues long. V was pared by 5 bases and J by 0 bases, with 7 bases between. Germline values: CDR1 DFQATT, CDR2 SNEGSKA (reference sequence). CDR3 nucleotide sequence: TGCAGTGCTGAGGGACACCAAGAGACCCAGTACTTC. The encoded protein is CSAEGHQETQYF.

This clonotype was seen more than once but under ten times. The V gene is TRBV20-1, the J gene TRBJ2-3; D ambiguous. The CDR3 is 16 residues long. The V end was cut by 0 bases, the J end by 2 bases, with 15 bases between. The V gene's germline CDR1 is DFQATT and CDR2 SNEGSKA (reference sequence). CDR3 protein: CSAREETGDYTDTQYF. CDR3 nucleotide sequence: TGCAGTGCTAGAGAGGAGACCGGCGATTACACAGATACGCAGTATTTT.

The chain couples TRBV20-1 to TRBJ2-5, with D perhaps matching TRBD1 or TRBD2 (6 bases each). The ends were cut back, 6 bases at V and 5 bases at J, with 10 bases in the middle. The CDR3 contains 11 residues. CDR1 DFQATT and CDR2 SNEGSKA come from the germline V gene (reference sequence). The CDR3 is CSARRGETQYF. The CDR3 DNA sequence: TGCAGTGCGCGGAGGGGGGAGACCCAGTACTTC.

This clonotype was counted ten times or more. The J gene is TRBJ2-7, the V gene TRBV10-3; D is unclear. The CDR3 extends over 12 amino acids. V was pared by 4 bases and J by 0 bases, with 4 bases between. CDR1 ENHRY and CDR2 SYGVKD come from the germline V gene. The CDR3 DNA reads as TGTGCCATCAGTGGACCCTCCTACGAGCAGTACTTC. Protein: CAISGPSYEQYF.

This clonotype was detected a few times. The rearrangement links TRBV29-1 to TRBJ1-2; 7 bases align to TRBD1. The CDR3 runs 13 residues. Germline assignment: CDR1 SQVTM and CDR2 ANQGSEA. The ends lost 6 bases at V and 8 bases at J; junction bases unmatched: 12. The CDR3 sequence: CSVDADRSHGYTF. The CDR3 DNA follows: TGCAGCGTGGATGCGGACAGGTCTCACGGCTACACCTTC.

Remarks on this clonotype: Given a much more abundant clone one base away, this may be a read error. CDR3 in amino acids: CCAISSGRVVSYEQYF. The CDR3 nucleotides are TGCTGTGCTATCTCTAGCGGGAGGGTCGTCTCCTACGAGCAGTACTTC. The chain is built from TRBV20-1 and TRBJ2-7; 12 nucleotides align to TRBD2. The CDR3 is 16 amino acids. Germline CDR1 and CDR2: DFQATT and SNEGSKA (reference sequence).

With respect to this clonotype: A much larger clone lies a single base off, so this may be a read error. The V and J genes are TRBV5-1 and TRBJ2-2; TRBD1 matches at 9 bases. This CDR3 contains 16 residues. Losses at the gene ends were 5 bases for V and 7 bases for J; bases not matched to a gene: 12. The germline V gene encodes CDR1 SGHRS and CDR2 YFSETQ. The CDR3 spells CASSSAGQGYIGELFF. CDR3 sequence (DNA): TGCGCCAGCAGTTCCGCGGGACAGGGATACATCGGGGAGCTGTTTTTT.

This clonotype was recorded at least ten times. This chain connects TRBV12-3 or TRBV12-4 to TRBJ2-3; 14 positions match TRBD2. The CDR3 runs to 18 residues. V shed 3 bases, J shed 2 bases, and the junction held 7 bases outside the gene matches. The CDR3 DNA reads as TGTGCCAGCAGTTTCACTTTGACTAGCGGGGGGGCCACAGATACGCAGTATTTT. Amino acids: CASSFTLTSGGATDTQYF.

J is TRBJ1-1 and V is TRBV18; 7 nucleotides line up with TRBD1. CDR1 KGHSH and CDR2 LQKENI come from the germline V gene. V lost 5 bases, J lost 5 bases, and 5 bases stayed unmatched. The CDR3 totals 13 residues. The CDR3 region has the DNA TGTGCCAGCTCATCCGCAGGGGGGACTGAAGCTTTCTTT. Amino acid sequence: CASSSAGGTEAFF.

This clonotype has a count of ten or more. This chain links TRBV5-1 with TRBJ2-1, with 7 bases that match TRBD2. CDR3 size: 16 residues. Germline CDR1 is SGHRS and CDR2 is YFSETQ. V lost 0 bases, J lost 2 bases, and 5 bases stayed unmatched. CDR3 bases: TGCGCCAGCAGCTTGGAGGTCGGGAGGCCCTACAATGAGCAGTTCTTC. Its protein product is CASSLEVGRPYNEQFF.

This clonotype was recorded a few times. The chain combines TRBV7-2 with TRBJ2-5, with D uncertain. This CDR3 is 13 amino acids long. V lost 1 base to trimming and J lost 9 bases, with 12 bases between them. The germline V gene has CDR1 SGHTA and CDR2 FQGNSA. The CDR3 spells CASSLVVSTAQYF. The CDR3 DNA is TGTGCCAGCAGCTTAGTTGTGTCAACGGCCCAGTACTTC.